This T cell receptor beta chain was observed in a study of blood T cell repertoires in COVID-19. This clone came up once. The Seattle site enrolled patients during active infection and followed them longitudinally. Germline V gene sequence: CDR1 MNHEY, CDR2 SMNVEV (reference sequence). Deletions cut 2 bases from V and 0 bases from J, with 11 bases between. The length of the CDR3 is 15 residues. Generated by immunoSEQ multiplex PCR, the TCRdb table keeps only in-frame clones and is missing some. The data show 300,000 to 450,000 clones, with over 75% seen just once and about 10% held by the top ten. This receptor was obtained from a woman aged 25 to 39 with COVID-19, enrolled during active disease. The sample comprised peripheral blood. This chain joins TRBV27 and TRBJ2-7; the D is unclear. CDR3 sequence: CASSLVSSRSYEQYF. The CDR3 DNA sequence: TGTGCCAGCAGTTTAGTCTCGTCGCGCTCCTACGAGCAGTACTTC.